The sequence of this TCR beta chain was determined in a study of shared clonotypes between healthy human individuals. The assay was immunoSEQ multiplex PCR, and TCRdb's table has in-frame clones only and misses some. This table holds over a million clones, about 98% found once. Subsets obtained from CD4+ cells comprised CD45RA+ naive and CD45RA-negative memory cells. The germline V and J ends were trimmed by 0 bases and 7 bases, with 12 bases remaining between them. Germline V lookup: CDR1 KGHSH, CDR2 LQKENI. The CDR3 consists of 14 residues. What was sequenced was naive CD4+ T cells sorted from blood. Subset described: CD45RA+ positively selected. This TCR was recovered from a man aged 25-45 years in good health. The chain couples TRBV18 to TRBJ2-5, with D maybe TRBD1 (5 bases). In DNA form, the CDR3 reads TGTGCCAGCTCACCACCGACAGCCGTAGGGACCCAGTACTTC. This codes for CASSPPTAVGTQYF.